The clone carrying this TCR beta chain showed up just once. Its antigen remains unknown. The data belong to a study of cytomegalovirus exposure and HLA in healthy donors. CDR3 length: 16 residues. Germline trimming cut 3 bases from V and 3 bases from J; bases unmatched to any gene: 6. Germline V gene lookup returns CDR1 SGHAT and CDR2 FQNNGV. Broader study findings: Three chains linked to CMV were shown in vitro to be specific for CMV antigens. TCR beta chains numbering more than 150 were designated cytomegalovirus-associated.

Libraries were prepared by immunoSEQ multiplex PCR; TCRdb keeps only in-frame clonotypes and omits some of them. The sample lists about 250,000 clones; roughly 87% were seen once. The V call is TRBV11-2, the J call TRBJ2-1; 9 bases map to TRBD2. This clonotype was obtained from a young man in good health and CMV-seropositive. Material for sequencing was PBMCs. The CDR3 bases are TGTGCCAGCAGCTTGGCCTTTAGCGGGAGCTACAATGAGCAGTTCTTC. This encodes CASSLAFSGSYNEQFF.